A selection of T cell receptor beta chains follows, all from one sample in a study of cytomegalovirus exposure and HLA in healthy donors. Data came from immunoSEQ multiplex PCR; TCRdb stores just in-frame clones and leaves some out. The table lists around 170,000 clones, 65% to 75% of them singletons. Material for sequencing was PBMCs. Source of these receptors: a girl aged 5-17 years in good health and CMV-seronegative. Both conserved end residues are part of each CDR3. A D gene is named only where the DNA matches it firmly. Clone size is not always given. Where it is, it says once, few, many or a class for expanded clones.

d_call: NA
j_call: TRBJ1-6
v_call: TRBV19
clone_size: NA
cdr3_aa: CAISLEGGNSPLHF
cdr3_nt: TGTGCCATCTCTTTGGAGGGAGGTAATTCACCCCTCCACTTT

d_call: TRBD1
j_call: TRBJ1-1
v_call: TRBV5-5
clone_size: NA
cdr3_aa: CASSPGQGYTEAFF
cdr3_nt: TGTGCCAGCAGCCCGGGACAGGGGTACACTGAAGCTTTCTTT

d_call: NA
j_call: TRBJ2-1
v_call: TRBV18
clone_size: once
cdr3_aa: CASSTGGGSYNEQFF
cdr3_nt: TGTGCCAGCTCCACAGGAGGAGGGTCCTACAATGAGCAGTTCTTC

d_call: TRBD1
j_call: TRBJ1-2
v_call: TRBV30
clone_size: NA
cdr3_aa: CASSPGQEYGYTF
cdr3_nt: TGTGCCTCCTCTCCGGGACAGGAGTATGGCTACACCTTC

d_call: TRBD2
j_call: TRBJ2-5
v_call: TRBV5-6
clone_size: NA
cdr3_aa: CASSLELAYHGQYF
cdr3_nt: TGTGCCAGCAGCTTGGAACTAGCGTACCACGGCCAGTACTTC

d_call: NA
j_call: TRBJ1-1
v_call: TRBV2
clone_size: NA
cdr3_aa: CASRRGYEAFF
cdr3_nt: TGTGCCAGCCGACGGGGGTATGAAGCTTTCTTT

d_call: NA
j_call: TRBJ2-1
v_call: TRBV2
clone_size: NA
cdr3_aa: CASSVTGLREQFF
cdr3_nt: TGTGCCAGCAGTGTTACAGGGCTTAGAGAGCAGTTCTTC

d_call: NA
j_call: TRBJ1-4
v_call: TRBV6-6
clone_size: NA
cdr3_aa: CASSYTGVATNEKLFF
cdr3_nt: TGTGCCAGCAGTTACACTGGAGTTGCAACTAATGAAAAACTGTTTTTT

d_call: NA
j_call: TRBJ2-6
v_call: TRBV14
clone_size: NA
cdr3_aa: CASSQEWARGSSGANVLTF
cdr3_nt: TGTGCCAGCAGCCAAGAGTGGGCCAGGGGATCCTCTGGGGCCAACGTCCTGACTTTC

d_call: TRBD2
j_call: TRBJ2-1
v_call: TRBV27
clone_size: NA
cdr3_aa: CASSFLAGGPDEQFF
cdr3_nt: TGTGCCAGCAGTTTCCTAGCGGGGGGGCCGGATGAGCAGTTCTTC

d_call: NA
j_call: TRBJ2-3
v_call: TRBV13
clone_size: NA
cdr3_aa: CASSPPGGPDTQYF
cdr3_nt: TGTGCCAGCAGCCCCCCTGGCGGTCCAGATACGCAGTATTTT

d_call: NA
j_call: TRBJ2-1
v_call: TRBV25-1
clone_size: NA
cdr3_aa: CASSGIGWGETEQFF
cdr3_nt: TGTGCCAGCAGCGGCATAGGTTGGGGAGAAACTGAGCAGTTCTTC

d_call: TRBD2
j_call: TRBJ2-5
v_call: TRBV6-5
clone_size: NA
cdr3_aa: CASSYGRVQETQYF
cdr3_nt: TGTGCCAGCAGTTACGGGAGGGTTCAAGAGACCCAGTACTTC

d_call: TRBD2
j_call: TRBJ2-1
v_call: TRBV9
clone_size: NA
cdr3_aa: CASSALAGGGNEQFF
cdr3_nt: TGTGCCAGCAGCGCTCTAGCGGGGGGTGGGAATGAGCAGTTCTTC

d_call: TRBD1
j_call: TRBJ2-5
v_call: TRBV25-1
clone_size: NA
cdr3_aa: CASSDFQDRGLQETQYF
cdr3_nt: TGTGCCAGCAGTGATTTCCAGGACAGGGGGCTGCAAGAGACCCAGTACTTC

d_call: TRBD1
j_call: TRBJ2-7
v_call: TRBV5-1
clone_size: once
cdr3_aa: CASRSQGGDEQYF
cdr3_nt: TGCGCCAGCAGGTCACAGGGGGGCGACGAGCAGTACTTC

d_call: TRBD1
j_call: TRBJ1-1
v_call: TRBV4-1
clone_size: NA
cdr3_aa: CASSQYRGQFSEAFF
cdr3_nt: TGCGCCAGCAGCCAATACAGGGGGCAGTTCAGTGAAGCTTTCTTT

d_call: TRBD1
j_call: TRBJ2-1
v_call: TRBV18
clone_size: few
cdr3_aa: CASSPIRDSNEQFF
cdr3_nt: TGTGCCAGCTCACCGATCCGGGACAGCAATGAGCAGTTCTTC

d_call: TRBD1
j_call: TRBJ2-5
v_call: TRBV5-6
clone_size: NA
cdr3_aa: CASSFGTGTKTQYF
cdr3_nt: TGTGCCAGCAGCTTCGGGACAGGGACCAAGACCCAGTACTTC

d_call: TRBD1
j_call: TRBJ1-3
v_call: TRBV30
clone_size: NA
cdr3_aa: CAGGQGGNTIYF
cdr3_nt: TGTGCCGGGGGACAGGGAGGAAACACCATATATTTT

d_call: TRBD1
j_call: TRBJ2-5
v_call: TRBV18
clone_size: few
cdr3_aa: CASSPTGVGETQYF
cdr3_nt: TGTGCCAGCTCACCTACAGGGGTAGGGGAGACCCAGTACTTC

d_call: NA
j_call: TRBJ1-1
v_call: TRBV5-1
clone_size: once
cdr3_aa: CASSSDSLNTEAFF
cdr3_nt: TGCGCCAGCAGCTCGGACAGCTTGAACACTGAAGCTTTCTTT

d_call: NA
j_call: TRBJ2-1
v_call: TRBV9
clone_size: NA
cdr3_aa: CASSGGTASYNEQFF
cdr3_nt: TGTGCCAGCAGCGGCGGGACAGCCTCCTACAATGAGCAGTTCTTC

d_call: TRBD1
j_call: TRBJ2-7
v_call: TRBV5-1
clone_size: NA
cdr3_aa: CASKMAGGYEQYF
cdr3_nt: TGCGCCAGCAAAATGGCAGGGGGCTACGAGCAGTACTTC

d_call: NA
j_call: TRBJ1-2
v_call: TRBV27
clone_size: NA
cdr3_aa: CASSPTFGHGYTF
cdr3_nt: TGTGCCAGCAGTCCCACCTTCGGTCATGGCTACACCTTC

d_call: TRBD2
j_call: TRBJ2-7
v_call: TRBV6-5
clone_size: NA
cdr3_aa: CASSTRGGTYEQYF
cdr3_nt: TGTGCCAGCAGTACCCGCGGGGGAACCTACGAGCAGTACTTC

d_call: NA
j_call: TRBJ2-2
v_call: TRBV6-6
clone_size: NA
cdr3_aa: CASTRAGSTGELFF
cdr3_nt: TGTGCCAGCACCCGCGCCGGGAGCACCGGGGAGCTGTTTTTT

d_call: NA
j_call: TRBJ2-3
v_call: TRBV6-5
clone_size: few
cdr3_aa: CASSYSNIADTQYF
cdr3_nt: TGTGCCAGCAGTTACTCGAATATAGCAGATACGCAGTATTTT

d_call: TRBD1
j_call: TRBJ1-1
v_call: TRBV6-5
clone_size: NA
cdr3_aa: CASSSDRAHTEAFF
cdr3_nt: TGTGCCAGCAGTTCCGACAGGGCCCACACTGAAGCTTTCTTT

d_call: TRBD1
j_call: TRBJ2-5
v_call: TRBV29-1
clone_size: NA
cdr3_aa: CSPVLIEQGSNIETQYF
cdr3_nt: TGCAGCCCCGTGCTCATCGAACAGGGGTCGAATATAGAGACCCAGTACTTC

d_call: NA
j_call: TRBJ2-6
v_call: TRBV27
clone_size: NA
cdr3_aa: CATQRGTGANVLTF
cdr3_nt: TGTGCCACCCAACGAGGGACAGGGGCCAACGTCCTGACTTTC

d_call: TRBD1
j_call: TRBJ2-2
v_call: TRBV15
clone_size: once
cdr3_aa: CATSRVTGGSGELFF
cdr3_nt: TGTGCCACCAGCAGAGTAACAGGGGGCTCCGGGGAGCTGTTTTTT

d_call: TRBD1
j_call: TRBJ1-2
v_call: TRBV7-9
clone_size: NA
cdr3_aa: CASSPTVTGHNYGYTF
cdr3_nt: TGTGCCAGCAGCCCAACCGTGACAGGGCACAACTATGGCTACACCTTC

d_call: NA
j_call: TRBJ2-1
v_call: TRBV6-5
clone_size: NA
cdr3_aa: CASRASQSSYNEQFF
cdr3_nt: TGTGCCAGCAGGGCTAGCCAGAGCTCCTACAATGAGCAGTTCTTC

d_call: NA
j_call: TRBJ2-3
v_call: TRBV5-1
clone_size: few
cdr3_aa: CASSVESSTDTQYF
cdr3_nt: TGCGCCAGCAGCGTTGAAAGCAGCACAGATACGCAGTATTTT

d_call: TRBD1
j_call: TRBJ1-1
v_call: TRBV15
clone_size: NA
cdr3_aa: CATCPERTGSAFF
cdr3_nt: TGTGCCACCTGTCCTGAGCGGACAGGGTCAGCTTTCTTT

d_call: TRBD2
j_call: TRBJ2-3
v_call: TRBV2
clone_size: NA
cdr3_aa: CASAAGPSGLGGTDTQYF
cdr3_nt: TGTGCCAGCGCCGCGGGACCATCGGGACTAGGTGGGACAGATACGCAGTATTTT

d_call: NA
j_call: TRBJ2-7
v_call: TRBV5-6
clone_size: NA
cdr3_aa: CASSPGAYEQYF
cdr3_nt: TGTGCCAGCAGCCCGGGGGCCTACGAGCAGTACTTC

d_call: NA
j_call: TRBJ1-2
v_call: TRBV6-6
clone_size: few
cdr3_aa: CASSSTGGYTF
cdr3_nt: TGTGCCAGCAGCTCGACAGGTGGCTACACCTTC

d_call: NA
j_call: TRBJ2-3
v_call: TRBV6-5
clone_size: once
cdr3_aa: CASRTSSGTQYF
cdr3_nt: TGTGCCAGCAGGACTAGTAGTGGGACGCAGTATTTT

d_call: NA
j_call: TRBJ1-1
v_call: TRBV18
clone_size: NA
cdr3_aa: CASSPLFGQTMNTEAFF
cdr3_nt: TGTGCCAGCTCACCCCTATTCGGACAGACCATGAACACTGAAGCTTTCTTT

d_call: TRBD1
j_call: TRBJ2-7
v_call: TRBV5-1
clone_size: NA
cdr3_aa: CASSTSSGQNEQYF
cdr3_nt: TGCGCCAGCAGCACCTCTTCGGGACAGAATGAGCAGTACTTC

d_call: TRBD1
j_call: TRBJ1-1
v_call: TRBV5-1
clone_size: NA
cdr3_aa: CASSLAVGTGHTEAFF
cdr3_nt: TGCGCCAGCAGCTTGGCTGTGGGGACAGGGCACACTGAAGCTTTCTTT

d_call: TRBD1
j_call: TRBJ2-5
v_call: TRBV2
clone_size: once
cdr3_aa: CASRSGTGPKETQYF
cdr3_nt: TGTGCCAGCAGGTCCGGGACAGGACCGAAAGAGACCCAGTACTTC

d_call: TRBD2
j_call: TRBJ2-5
v_call: TRBV5-4
clone_size: few
cdr3_aa: CASSATGGQTQYF
cdr3_nt: TGTGCCAGCAGCGCAACGGGGGGACAGACCCAGTACTTC

d_call: NA
j_call: TRBJ2-4
v_call: TRBV6-1
clone_size: NA
cdr3_aa: CASRPGVRNIQYF
cdr3_nt: TGTGCCAGCAGGCCGGGGGTAAGGAACATTCAGTACTTC

d_call: NA
j_call: TRBJ1-1
v_call: TRBV11-2
clone_size: few
cdr3_aa: CASARLVPPEAFF
cdr3_nt: TGTGCCAGCGCCAGGTTAGTCCCCCCTGAAGCTTTCTTT

d_call: NA
j_call: TRBJ2-2
v_call: TRBV11-2
clone_size: NA
cdr3_aa: CASSPLAVNTGELFF
cdr3_nt: TGTGCCAGCAGCCCCTTAGCAGTGAACACCGGGGAGCTGTTTTTT

d_call: TRBD1
j_call: TRBJ2-6
v_call: TRBV19
clone_size: NA
cdr3_aa: CASKGGTGTSGANVLTF
cdr3_nt: TGTGCCAGTAAGGGGGGGACAGGGACCTCTGGGGCCAACGTCCTGACTTTC

d_call: NA
j_call: TRBJ1-1
v_call: TRBV5-1
clone_size: NA
cdr3_aa: CASGEGGSTEAFF
cdr3_nt: TGCGCCAGCGGGGAGGGGGGATCCACTGAAGCTTTCTTT

d_call: TRBD1
j_call: TRBJ1-5
v_call: TRBV7-8
clone_size: NA
cdr3_aa: CASSPDRHLNQPQHF
cdr3_nt: TGTGCCAGCAGCCCGGACAGGCACCTTAATCAGCCCCAGCATTTT

d_call: NA
j_call: TRBJ1-1
v_call: TRBV19
clone_size: NA
cdr3_aa: CASSISENTEAFF
cdr3_nt: TGTGCCAGTAGTATTTCAGAGAACACTGAAGCTTTCTTT

d_call: TRBD1
j_call: TRBJ1-3
v_call: TRBV6-5
clone_size: NA
cdr3_aa: CASSYDRVGVTIYF
cdr3_nt: TGTGCCAGCAGTTACGACAGGGTTGGAGTCACCATATATTTT

d_call: NA
j_call: TRBJ1-5
v_call: TRBV6-1
clone_size: NA
cdr3_aa: CASKSPGGGNQPQHF
cdr3_nt: TGTGCCAGCAAGTCCCCTGGAGGTGGTAATCAGCCCCAGCATTTT

d_call: TRBD2
j_call: TRBJ2-3
v_call: TRBV5-5
clone_size: NA
cdr3_aa: CASSLDQVAGVYTDTQYF
cdr3_nt: TGTGCCAGCAGCTTGGATCAGGTAGCGGGGGTTTACACAGATACGCAGTATTTT

d_call: TRBD1
j_call: TRBJ2-7
v_call: TRBV9
clone_size: NA
cdr3_aa: CASSVGTGGASYEQYF
cdr3_nt: TGTGCCAGCAGCGTGGGGACAGGGGGCGCATCCTACGAGCAGTACTTC

d_call: NA
j_call: TRBJ2-6
v_call: TRBV2
clone_size: NA
cdr3_aa: CASSEGRGVSGANVLTF
cdr3_nt: TGTGCCAGCAGTGAGGGCAGGGGGGTCTCTGGGGCCAACGTCCTGACTTTC

d_call: NA
j_call: TRBJ2-1
v_call: TRBV14
clone_size: NA
cdr3_aa: CASSPRAGSLYNEQFF
cdr3_nt: TGTGCCAGCAGCCCCCGCGCGGGATCACTCTACAATGAGCAGTTCTTC

d_call: TRBD2
j_call: TRBJ2-7
v_call: TRBV18
clone_size: NA
cdr3_aa: CASSPLGTTETYEQYF
cdr3_nt: TGTGCCAGCTCACCACTAGGGACTACAGAAACCTACGAGCAGTACTTC

d_call: NA
j_call: TRBJ1-2
v_call: TRBV10-3
clone_size: NA
cdr3_aa: CAISETVQYGYTF
cdr3_nt: TGTGCCATCAGTGAGACAGTCCAGTATGGCTACACCTTC